This T cell receptor beta chain was obtained from a study of neoadjuvant anti-PD-1 for oral cavity cancer. Patients had newly diagnosed, untreated stage II-IVA oral cavity squamous cell carcinoma. Patients had HPV-negative, locally advanced oral cavity squamous cell carcinoma. In germline, CDR1 is GTSNPN, CDR2 SVGIG (reference sequence). Trimming pared 4 bases from V and 4 bases from J, leaving 9 bases between. CDR3 length equals 12 residues. Concerning this clone: Its antigen is not identified.

Only in-frame clones appear in the TCRdb table, and some are missing; sequencing was by immunoSEQ multiplex PCR. The sample lists 75,000 to 100,000 clones; roughly four fifths were seen once. Whole-study findings and limits: Each response group had just a few patients in TCR analyses. Higher pretreatment Treg/Th17 ratios tracked higher pretreatment blood clonality.

The sequenced sample was PBMCs, obtained before nivolumab (anti-PD-1) treatment. The chain links TRBV30 to TRBJ2-3; D is unresolved. The clonotype originates from a person between 40 and 85 years old with oral cavity squamous cell carcinoma. The CDR3 here is CAWNEPADTQYF. The DNA for the CDR3 is TGTGCCTGGAATGAGCCCGCAGATACGCAGTATTTT.